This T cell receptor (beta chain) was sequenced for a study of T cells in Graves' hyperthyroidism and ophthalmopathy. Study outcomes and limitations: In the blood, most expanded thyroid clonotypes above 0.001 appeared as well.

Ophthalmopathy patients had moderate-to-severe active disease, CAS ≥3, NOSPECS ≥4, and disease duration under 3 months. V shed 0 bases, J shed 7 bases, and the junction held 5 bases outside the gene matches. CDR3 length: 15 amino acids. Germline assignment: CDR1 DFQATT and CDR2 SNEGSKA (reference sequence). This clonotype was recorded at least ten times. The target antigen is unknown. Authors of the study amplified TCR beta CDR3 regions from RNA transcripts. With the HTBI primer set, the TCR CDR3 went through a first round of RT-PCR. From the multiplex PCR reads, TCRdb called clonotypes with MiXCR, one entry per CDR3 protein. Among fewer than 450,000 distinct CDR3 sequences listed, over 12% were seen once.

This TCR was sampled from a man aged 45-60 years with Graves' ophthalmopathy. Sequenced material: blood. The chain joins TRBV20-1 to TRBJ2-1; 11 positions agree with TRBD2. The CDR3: CSARDLRLAGNEQFF. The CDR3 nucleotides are TGCAGTGCTAGAGATTTGAGACTAGCGGGAAATGAGCAGTTCTTC.